Listed here are 12 T cell receptor beta chains from one sample, sequenced in a study of OX40 agonist ivuxolimab in advanced cancers. Using immunoSEQ multiplex PCR, the repertoire was profiled, and TCRdb retains in-frame clones only, with some absent. Here the sample spans some 50,000 clones, approximately 81% being singletons. The specimen comprised CD4+ or CD8+ T cells sorted from blood, sampled in a trial of the OX40 agonist ivuxolimab. The receptors were gathered from an adult with an advanced solid tumor such as melanoma, head and neck, liver or kidney cancer.

The chain carries TRBV5-1 and TRBJ1-3, with 7 positions matching TRBD1. The CDR3 has 15 amino acids. Trimming took 3 bases from V and 4 from J; bases not matched to a gene: 7. CDR1 is SGHRS and CDR2 is YFSETQ in the germline V gene. CDR3 in DNA: TGCGCCAGCAGCTCAAGACAGGGAGGGGGAAACACCATATATTTT. It encodes CASSSRQGGGNTIYF.

V usage is TRBV11-3 and J usage is TRBJ2-1, with 16 bases identical to TRBD2. Germline V gives CDR1 SGHNT, CDR2 YENEEA. The CDR3 contains 16 residues. Trimming took 3 bases from V and 4 from J; bases not matched to a gene: 0. The CDR3 spells CASSLGLAGGYNEQFF. CDR3 bases: TGTGCCAGCAGCTTGGGACTAGCGGGAGGGTACAATGAGCAGTTCTTC. Filled out from reference TRBV11-3 and TRBJ2-1, the complete variable domain reads EAGVVQSPRYKIIEKKQPVAFWCNPISGHNTLYWYLQNLGQGPELLIRYENEEAVDDSQLPKDRFSAERLKGVDSTLKIQPAELGDSAVYLCASSLGLAGGYNEQFFGPGTRLTVL.

The chain carries TRBV11-3 and TRBJ2-1; no definite D call. The CDR3 is 15 residues long. Germline CDR1 reads SGHNT; CDR2 reads YENEEA. Trimming stripped 2 bases from V and 4 bases from J, with 12 bases between. DNA for the CDR3: TGTGCCAGCAGCTTACGGGCACAACCTTACAATGAGCAGTTCTTC. This sequence encodes CASSLRAQPYNEQFF.

The chain recombines TRBV11-2 with TRBJ2-5, with 11 positions matching TRBD2. The CDR3 extends over 15 amino acids. Germline V gene sequence: CDR1 SGHAT, CDR2 FQNNGV. Trimming removed 5 bases from V and 1 base from J; junction bases left unmatched: 3. CDR3 DNA: TGTGCCAGCAGCATCGGGACTAGCGGCCAAGAGACCCAGTACTTC. It yields the protein CASSIGTSGQETQYF.

The chain couples TRBV10-3 to TRBJ1-1; D possibly corresponds to TRBD1 (5 bases). Germline CDR1 reads ENHRY; CDR2 reads SYGVKD. This CDR3 has 12 amino acids. V was pared by 4 bases and J by 5 bases, with 8 bases between. CDR3 loop: CAISAGQTEAFF. DNA for the CDR3: TGTGCCATCAGTGCAGGGCAAACTGAAGCTTTCTTT.

The DNA for the CDR3 is TGTGCCAGCAGTGCGACGACCGTGACCTACGAGCAGTACTTC. Translating it yields CASSATTVTYEQYF. The chain employs TRBV2 and TRBJ2-7; no reliable D call. The CDR3 loop spans 14 amino acids. V was clipped by 4 bases and J by 2 bases, with 12 bases between them. Germline CDR1 SNHLY, CDR2 FYNNEI.

The chain joins TRBV5-4 to TRBJ2-7; the D gene is possibly TRBD2 (6 bases). V was clipped by 5 bases and J by 0 bases, with 15 bases between them. The germline V gene encodes CDR1 SGHNT and CDR2 YYREEE (reference sequence). The CDR3 sequence is 15 residues long. This CDR3 is CASRRQRAPSYEQYF. CDR3 bases: TGTGCCAGCAGAAGGCAGCGGGCTCCCTCCTACGAGCAGTACTTC.

The chain is built from TRBV6-5 and TRBJ1-1; 9 nucleotides match TRBD1. V was pared by 5 bases and J by 7 bases, with 11 bases of the junction left unmatched. The CDR3 loop spans 15 amino acids. In germline, CDR1 is MNHEY, CDR2 SVGAGI. CDR3 nucleotides: TGTGCCAGCAGTGTGAACAGGGGGCGGGATGGTGAAGCTTTCTTT. Encoded protein: CASSVNRGRDGEAFF.

This sequence joins TRBV7-9 and TRBJ2-7, with D possibly TRBD1 on 5 matching bases. The germline V gene encodes CDR1 SEHNR and CDR2 FQNEAQ (reference sequence). This CDR3 is built from 15 residues. Trimming removed 3 bases at V and 5 bases at J, with 17 bases between. CDR3 sequence (DNA): TGTGCCAGCAGCTTTTCGTCAGGGTTGCCCAACGAGCAGTACTTC. It yields the protein CASSFSSGLPNEQYF.

The chain is built from TRBV6-5 and TRBJ1-1; D is unclear. The CDR3 totals 14 residues. Trimming pared 0 bases from V and 1 base from J, leaving 6 bases between. The germline gives CDR1 MNHEY, CDR2 SVGAGI. The CDR3 spells CASSYSTENTEAFF. The CDR3 DNA follows: TGTGCCAGCAGTTACTCGACGGAGAACACTGAAGCTTTCTTT.

The chain uses TRBV5-6 and TRBJ1-2; D not certain. This CDR3 is built from 13 residues. V lost 0 bases to trimming and J lost 4 bases, with 7 bases between them. In germline, CDR1 is SGHDT, CDR2 YYEEEE. CDR3 amino acids: CASSLGGSYGYTF. Here the CDR3 DNA reads TGTGCCAGCAGCTTGGGAGGGAGCTATGGCTACACCTTC. The full variable domain, completed using reference TRBV5-6 and TRBJ1-2, is DAGVTQSPTHLIKTRGQQVTLRCSPKSGHDTVSWYQQALGQGPQFIFQYYEEEERQRGNFPDRFSGHQFPNYSSELNVNALLLGDSALYLCASSLGGSYGYTFGSGTRLTVV.

The chain uses TRBV11-3 and TRBJ2-3, with 9 bases identical to TRBD2. The V gene end was trimmed by 1 base and the J gene end by 4 bases; junction bases not matched to a gene: 6. This CDR3 has 16 residues. Looked up from germline, CDR1 is SGHNT and CDR2 is YENEEA. CDR3 in amino acids: CASSLVFGGGADTQYF. The CDR3 nucleotides read TGTGCCAGCAGCTTAGTGTTTGGCGGGGGGGCAGATACGCAGTATTTT.